This is a list of T cell receptor beta chains from one sample in a study of blood T cells in healthy people across ages. TCRdb fed the 5' RACE reads into MiXCR, producing one record per CDR3 protein. The table has nearly 1 million distinct CDR3 sequences, just over 50% seen once. The sequenced material came from blood. The receptors derive from an older woman in good health. CDR3s include the opening cysteine and the closing phenylalanine or tryptophan. The order of the fields is clone size, D gene, V gene, J gene, CDR3 protein, CDR3 DNA. The D gene is left open where the match is weak. Size is omitted from some rows. Given values are once, few, many or a class for expanded clones.

size: .; D: .; V: TRBV7-9; J: TRBJ2-1; CDR3: CASSQGLPEQFF; DNA: TGTGCCAGCAGCCAAGGTCTACCCGAGCAGTTCTTC
size: few; D: .; V: TRBV7-2; J: TRBJ2-1; CDR3: CASSKGSAYNEQFF; DNA: TGTGCCAGCAGCAAAGGATCGGCGTACAATGAGCAGTTCTTC
size: .; D: TRBD1; V: TRBV4-2; J: TRBJ2-5; CDR3: CTSKGALQETQYF; DNA: TGTACCAGCAAGGGGGCCCTACAAGAGACCCAGTACTTC
size: .; D: TRBD2; V: TRBV4-2; J: TRBJ2-5; CDR3: CASSHRRGGQETQYF; DNA: TGTGCCAGCAGCCATCGACGCGGGGGTCAAGAGACCCAGTACTTC
size: .; D: .; V: TRBV25-1; J: TRBJ2-7; CDR3: CASSGPRRGHEQYF; DNA: TGTGCCAGCAGCGGGCCTAGACGGGGCCACGAGCAGTACTTC
size: .; D: TRBD2; V: TRBV5-1; J: TRBJ2-5; CDR3: CASSLELAGVKRETQYF; DNA: TGCGCCAGCAGCTTGGAACTAGCGGGAGTGAAGAGGGAGACCCAGTACTTC
size: .; D: TRBD1; V: TRBV6-1; J: TRBJ2-7; CDR3: CASTKGADLYEQYF; DNA: TGTGCCAGCACCAAGGGGGCCGACCTCTACGAGCAGTACTTC
size: few; D: TRBD2; V: TRBV7-2; J: TRBJ2-4; CDR3: CASSLELAGGNIQYF; DNA: TGTGCCAGCAGCTTAGAGCTAGCGGGAGGAAACATTCAGTACTTC
size: few; D: TRBD2; V: TRBV5-6; J: TRBJ2-7; CDR3: CASSSGRRGNFYEQYF; DNA: TGTGCCAGCAGTAGCGGGAGAAGGGGGAATTTCTACGAGCAGTACTTC
size: .; D: TRBD2; V: TRBV4-1; J: TRBJ2-7; CDR3: CASSQRREADYEQYF; DNA: TGCGCCAGCAGCCAACGGCGGGAGGCAGACTACGAGCAGTACTTC
size: once; D: TRBD1; V: TRBV7-8; J: TRBJ1-5; CDR3: CASRPGQGNQPQHF; DNA: TGTGCCAGCAGGCCGGGACAGGGGAATCAGCCCCAGCATTTT
size: .; D: TRBD1; V: TRBV24-1; J: TRBJ2-1; CDR3: CATSDWGTGVIEQFF; DNA: TGTGCCACCAGTGATTGGGGGACAGGGGTTATTGAGCAGTTCTTC
size: .; D: .; V: TRBV2; J: TRBJ2-4; CDR3: CASTPTPGTGYF; DNA: TGTGCCAGCACCCCAACCCCCGGGACGGGGTACTTC
size: .; D: .; V: TRBV7-2; J: TRBJ2-3; CDR3: CASSHPGRDTQYF; DNA: TGTGCCAGCAGCCACCCCGGCCGAGATACGCAGTATTTT
size: .; D: .; V: TRBV10-3; J: TRBJ2-7; CDR3: CAIREVGEQYF; DNA: TGTGCCATCAGGGAGGTAGGGGAGCAGTACTTC